This T cell receptor (beta chain) emerged from a study of regulatory T cells in long-lasting Graves disease. V lost 2 bases and J lost 2; bases outside the gene matches: 8. CDR1 is MNHEY, CDR2 SVGEGT, per germline. The CDR3 sequence is 16 residues long. This clonotype was picked up many times. Construction of the TCR beta libraries employed iRepertoire HTBI primers in conjunction with Arm-PCR of CDR3 regions. From the multiplex PCR reads, TCRdb called clonotypes with MiXCR, one entry per CDR3 protein. Of some 440,000 distinct CDR3 sequences in the sample, about 20% are singletons; the top ten hold approximately 8%. Time point meaning: persistent/refractory GD, antithyroid drugs over 5 years with positive TRAb. PBMCs were the source of the RNA used for TCR sequencing. Graves' disease diagnosis was established per American Thyroid Association guidelines.

This TCR was sampled from a female donor with Graves disease. The starting material was peripheral blood mononuclear cells (PBMCs), obtained when the disease was refractory, from a patient treated with antithyroid drugs. The gene calls are TRBV6-2 or TRBV6-3 and TRBJ2-7; 8 bases match TRBD2. In DNA form, the CDR3 reads TGTGCCAGCAGTTACGCTACTAGCGGCAGAACCTACGAGCAGTACTTC. This translates into CASSYATSGRTYEQYF.